Listed below are T cell receptor beta chains from one sample, sequenced in a study of blood T cell repertoires in COVID-19. Method: immunoSEQ multiplex PCR; TCRdb's copy keeps in-frame clones and lacks some. The repertoire holds tens of thousands of clones, with approximately 82% as singletons. Input material: peripheral blood. These receptors were taken from a man at least 80 years old with active COVID-19. Both conserved end residues are part of each CDR3. A D gene is named only where the DNA matches it firmly. Clone sizes are given selectively: once, few, many, or a class where the clone is expanded.

TRBJ1-4	NA	NA	TRBV7-6	CASSLVSGSNEKLFF	TGTGCCAGCAGCTTAGTTTCAGGGTCTAATGAAAAACTGTTTTTT
TRBJ2-2	NA	NA	TRBV28	CASSLRATGELFF	TGTGCCAGCAGTTTACGCGCGACCGGGGAGCTGTTTTTT
TRBJ2-7	TRBD1	NA	TRBV5-1	CASSPRTGNEQYF	TGCGCCAGCAGCCCAAGGACAGGCAACGAGCAGTACTTC
TRBJ1-1	TRBD1	NA	TRBV25-1	CASSESGTGSYTEAFF	TGTGCCAGCAGTGAATCCGGGACAGGGAGTTACACTGAAGCTTTCTTT
TRBJ2-1	TRBD2	NA	TRBV3-1/TRBV3-2	CASSLRGSGDNEQFF	TGTGCCAGCAGCCTGCGGGGCAGCGGGGACAATGAGCAGTTCTTC
TRBJ1-1	NA	NA	TRBV10-3	CAIGEEQNTEAFF	TGTGCCATCGGTGAGGAGCAGAACACTGAAGCTTTCTTT
TRBJ2-3	NA	NA	TRBV7-2	CASSARVGTDTQYF	TGTGCCAGCAGCGCACGGGTTGGCACAGATACGCAGTATTTT
TRBJ2-1	TRBD2	NA	TRBV14	CASSPSGLLNHNEQFF	TGTGCCAGCAGCCCATCGGGACTACTGAACCACAATGAGCAGTTCTTC
TRBJ1-4	NA	NA	TRBV5-5	CASSRAPPRGSTNEKLFF	TGTGCCAGCAGCCGTGCCCCTCCCCGAGGATCAACTAATGAAAAACTGTTTTTT
TRBJ1-6	TRBD1	NA	TRBV5-1	CASSQGQPASPLHF	TGCGCCAGCAGCCAGGGACAGCCGGCTTCACCCCTCCACTTT
TRBJ2-2	TRBD1	NA	TRBV7-2	CASSLDGTGARELFF	TGTGCCAGCAGCTTAGACGGGACAGGGGCGAGGGAGCTGTTTTTT
TRBJ2-3	TRBD2	NA	TRBV4-3	CASSQDLGGGRDTQYF	TGCGCCAGCAGCCAAGATCTGGGCGGGGGGAGAGATACGCAGTATTTT
TRBJ2-7	TRBD2	NA	TRBV11-2	CASSLAPGAGVYEQYF	TGTGCCAGCAGCTTAGCCCCTGGGGCGGGGGTTTACGAGCAGTACTTC
TRBJ2-2	TRBD2	once	TRBV19	CASSRGTSHTGELFF	TGTGCCAGTAGTAGAGGGACTAGCCACACCGGGGAGCTGTTTTTT
TRBJ1-5	NA	NA	TRBV4-1	CASSLRDRDRSQPQHF	TGCGCCAGCAGCCTTAGAGACAGAGACCGTAGTCAGCCCCAGCATTTT
TRBJ2-5	NA	NA	TRBV7-3	CASSLSGGLETQYF	TGTGCCAGCAGCTTAAGTGGGGGCTTAGAGACCCAGTACTTC
TRBJ2-7	NA	NA	TRBV12-3/TRBV12-4	CASSISGRDEQYF	TGTGCCAGCAGTATAAGCGGACGGGACGAGCAGTACTTC
TRBJ2-1	NA	NA	TRBV29-1	CSVDSSSAYNEQFF	TGCAGCGTTGATTCCTCCAGCGCCTACAATGAGCAGTTCTTC
TRBJ1-5	NA	NA	TRBV16	CASSPPARSNQPQHF	TGTGCCAGCAGCCCGCCGGCCAGGAGCAATCAGCCCCAGCATTTT
TRBJ2-7	NA	NA	TRBV18	CASSPPGRSHEQYF	TGTGCCAGCTCACCACCGGGGAGGTCTCACGAGCAGTACTTC
TRBJ2-6	TRBD2	NA	TRBV4-3	CASSLAPGTSWSATGANVLTF	TGCGCCAGCAGCCTGGCCCCAGGGACTAGTTGGAGTGCTACTGGGGCCAACGTCCTGACTTTC
TRBJ1-1	TRBD1	NA	TRBV25-1	CASSANRGPNTEAFF	TGTGCCAGCAGTGCAAACAGGGGGCCTAACACTGAAGCTTTCTTT
TRBJ1-1	TRBD1	NA	TRBV3-1/TRBV3-2	CASSLGTVEAFF	TGTGCCAGCAGCCTTGGGACAGTTGAAGCTTTCTTT
TRBJ2-5	NA	NA	TRBV14	CASSQVAVETQYF	TGTGCCAGCAGCCAAGTGGCAGTCGAGACCCAGTACTTC
TRBJ1-2	TRBD1	NA	TRBV27	CASSPGGNYGYTF	TGTGCCAGCAGCCCAGGGGGCAACTATGGCTACACCTTC
TRBJ2-3	TRBD1	NA	TRBV30	CAWSVGTGGTDTQYF	TGTGCCTGGAGTGTGGGGACAGGGGGAACAGATACGCAGTATTTT
TRBJ1-2	NA	NA	TRBV7-6	CASSPRGGIGYTF	TGTGCCAGCAGCCCCCGGGGAGGGATTGGCTACACCTTC
TRBJ2-7	TRBD1	NA	TRBV19	CASSTPGQGADEQYF	TGTGCCAGTAGTACCCCCGGACAGGGGGCGGACGAGCAGTACTTC
TRBJ2-2	TRBD2	few	TRBV29-1	CSVARVPDPGTSGNTGELFF	TGCAGCGTTGCCAGGGTTCCCGATCCCGGGACTAGCGGGAACACCGGGGAGCTGTTTTTT
TRBJ2-2	NA	NA	TRBV4-1	CASSQDESTGELFF	TGCGCCAGCAGCCAAGATGAGTCCACCGGGGAGCTGTTTTTT
TRBJ2-2	TRBD2	few	TRBV7-9	CASSFFGLAVTGELFF	TGTGCCAGCAGCTTCTTCGGACTAGCGGTCACCGGGGAGCTGTTTTTT
TRBJ1-5	NA	NA	TRBV11-2	CASSLDFNQPQHF	TGTGCCAGCAGCTTGGACTTCAATCAGCCCCAGCATTTT
TRBJ1-4	NA	NA	TRBV3-1/TRBV3-2	CASGGTVNEKLFF	TGTGCCAGCGGAGGGACGGTAAATGAAAAACTGTTTTTT
TRBJ2-7	TRBD1	NA	TRBV29-1	CSVGRQGAHEQYF	TGCAGCGTGGGGCGACAGGGGGCGCACGAGCAGTACTTC
TRBJ2-1	TRBD2	NA	TRBV20-1	CSASGSLAGSYNEQFF	TGCAGTGCTAGTGGTTCTCTAGCGGGTTCCTACAATGAGCAGTTCTTC
TRBJ1-1	NA	few	TRBV11-3	CASSEGTGGPKAFF	TGTGCCAGCAGCGAAGGGACGGGGGGCCCGAAAGCTTTCTTT
TRBJ1-1	NA	NA	TRBV6-5	CASSYFTLGLYTEAFF	TGTGCCAGCAGTTACTTCACACTTGGGCTTTACACTGAAGCTTTCTTT
TRBJ1-1	NA	NA	TRBV2	CASRTPDSTPIF	TGTGCCAGCAGAACCCCAGACAGTACCCCCATCTTT
TRBJ2-3	NA	once	TRBV6-5	CASSKAGIGADTQYF	TGTGCCAGCAGTAAGGCTGGCATCGGGGCAGATACGCAGTATTTT
TRBJ1-1	NA	NA	TRBV29-1	CSVEPLPYMNTEAFF	TGCAGCGTTGAACCCTTACCCTATATGAACACTGAAGCTTTCTTT